What follows are 24 T cell receptor beta chains derived from one specimen sequenced in a study of response to subunit inactivated influenza vaccine. One entry per CDR3 protein results from TCRdb running MiXCR on the RT-PCR reads. The sample has 600,000 to 850,000 distinct CDR3 sequences, 12% to 15% seen once. The sequencing here drew on PBMCs from blood, taken about 14 days before vaccination. These receptors were taken from a man aged 50-59 years who received an inactivated influenza vaccine.

The CDR3 protein is CASSQDLGEINNEQFF. The CDR3 nucleotides read TGTGCCAGCAGCCAAGATTTAGGGGAGATTAACAATGAGCAGTTCTTC. The V and J genes are TRBV14 and TRBJ2-1, with D perhaps being TRBD1 or TRBD2 (5 bases each). Trimming shortened V by 0 bases and J by 5 bases, and 14 bases separated the two germline ends. Germline CDR1 SGHDN, CDR2 FVKESK. The CDR3 extends over 16 amino acids.

V gene TRBV5-1 combines with J gene TRBJ2-1, with TRBD1 matching over 8 bases. Trimming removed 3 bases from V and 6 bases from J; junction bases left unmatched: 8. In germline, CDR1 is SGHRS, CDR2 YFSETQ. The length of the CDR3 is 15 residues. In DNA, the CDR3 is TGCGCCAGCAGCTCGTGGACAGGGCCTGTCAATGAGCAGTTCTTC. Translating it yields CASSSWTGPVNEQFF.

This clonotype has more than one count but fewer than ten. The chain employs TRBV29-1 and TRBJ2-7; TRBD1 matches 8 bases. The germline gives CDR1 SQVTM, CDR2 ANQGSEA. The V gene end was trimmed by 6 bases and the J gene end by 3 bases; junction bases not matched to a gene: 4. The CDR3 runs 12 residues. CDR3: CSVAGTGYEQYF. In DNA form, the CDR3 reads TGCAGCGTCGCCGGGACAGGCTACGAGCAGTACTTC.

This chain links TRBV12-3 or TRBV12-4 with TRBJ1-4, with TRBD1 matching 8 bases. V trimming: 4 bases; J trimming: 10 bases; junction bases outside the gene matches: 5. The CDR3 is 13 residues long. The CDR3 spells CASSSHDRGKLFF. CDR3 bases: TGTGCCAGCAGTTCCCATGACAGGGGAAAACTGTTTTTT.

This chain uses TRBV19 with TRBJ2-5; no definite D call. The V and J ends lost 8 bases and 2 bases respectively, with 15 bases between them. The V gene's germline CDR1 is LNHDA and CDR2 SQIVND (reference sequence). This CDR3 has 14 residues. CDR3 in amino acids: CASSTDVEQETQYF. The DNA for the CDR3 is TGTGCCAGTTCAACCGATGTGGAGCAAGAGACCCAGTACTTC.

The gene calls are TRBV14 and TRBJ2-7; D is ambiguous. Germline V CDR1 and CDR2: SGHDN, FVKESK. V lost 4 bases and J lost 7, with 17 bases in between. The CDR3 is 14 amino acids. CDR3 region: CASSRVVSRWEQYF. CDR3 DNA sequence: TGTGCCAGCAGCCGGGTTGTATCTAGGTGGGAGCAGTACTTC.

The gene calls are TRBV3-1 and TRBJ1-2; D not certain. Per the germline V gene, CDR1 is LGHDT and CDR2 is YNNKEL (reference sequence). This CDR3 contains 13 residues. V lost 6 bases and J lost 4, with 12 bases in between. The CDR3 DNA sequence: TGTGCCAGCAGTTTTCGGGTTGGCTATGGCTACACCTTC. It translates to CASSFRVGYGYTF.

V gene TRBV20-1 combines with J gene TRBJ2-3, with 13 bases that match TRBD2. CDR1 is DFQATT, CDR2 SNEGSKA, per germline (reference sequence). The CDR3 has 15 residues. Unmatched junction bases numbered 7, after V lost 6 bases and J lost 4 bases. This CDR3 reads CSAPPGLAGSDTQYF. For the CDR3, the DNA is TGCAGTGCCCCCCCGGGACTAGCGGGATCAGATACGCAGTATTTT.

This clonotype was recorded many times. The J gene is TRBJ1-5, the V gene TRBV28; TRBD1 agrees at 8 bases. Germline values: CDR1 MDHEN, CDR2 SYDVKM. CDR3 size: 14 residues. The V and J ends lost 6 bases and 6 bases, in that order; junction bases with no gene match: 7. The CDR3 coding sequence is TGTGCCAGCAGAACGGACAGGGTGGTTCAGCCCCAGCATTTT. This codes for CASRTDRVVQPQHF. Complete variable domain (other parts from reference TRBV28 and TRBJ1-5): DVKVTQSSRYLVKRTGEKVFLECVQDMDHENMFWYRQDPGLGLRLIYFSYDVKMKEKGDIPEGYSVSREKKERFSLILESASTNQTSMYLCASRTDRVVQPQHFGDGTRLSIL.

This clonotype was counted only a few times. The V call is TRBV12-3 or TRBV12-4, the J call TRBJ2-7, with 9 bases lining up with TRBD1. Trimming removed 5 bases from V and 11 bases from J; junction bases left unmatched: 16. This CDR3 contains 15 residues. For the CDR3, the DNA is TGTGCCAGCAGTCCCAGCAGTGACAGGGGGGTCCCTAAGTACTTC. Translation: CASSPSSDRGVPKYF.

V gene TRBV4-2 combines with J gene TRBJ2-1; D is perhaps TRBD2 (6 bases). Per the germline V gene, CDR1 is LGHNA and CDR2 is YNFKEQ. The CDR3 totals 16 residues. V was clipped by 0 bases and J by 3 bases, with 12 bases between them. In DNA, the CDR3 is TGTGCCAGCAGCCAAGAACAGGACGGGGGCTACAATGAGCAGTTCTTC. This encodes CASSQEQDGGYNEQFF.

This chain links TRBV7-9 with TRBJ1-1, with unresolved D. V was pared by 4 bases and J by 6 bases, with 18 bases between. The CDR3 has 15 amino acids. Germline values: CDR1 SEHNR, CDR2 FQNEAQ (reference sequence). The CDR3 sequence: CASSSQRWRVAEAFF. CDR3 coding DNA: TGTGCCAGCAGCTCCCAACGATGGAGGGTGGCTGAAGCTTTCTTT.

The chain links TRBV9 to TRBJ1-4, with 7 bases aligning to TRBD1. The CDR3 runs 14 residues. V gave up 2 bases and J gave up 7 bases; unmatched junction bases: 5. Looked up from germline, CDR1 is SGDLS and CDR2 is YYNGEE. CDR3: CASSVSRGPEKLFF. The CDR3 DNA follows: TGTGCCAGCAGCGTCTCAAGGGGGCCTGAAAAACTGTTTTTT.

The genes are TRBV4-1 and TRBJ2-7; either TRBD1 or TRBD2 may fit D (5 bases each). The germline gives CDR1 MGHRA, CDR2 YSYEKL. The CDR3 consists of 17 residues. The germline V and J ends were trimmed by 1 base and 2 bases, with 18 bases remaining between them. CDR3 sequence reads: CASSQVVTSGTTYEQYF. In DNA, the CDR3 is TGCGCCAGCAGCCAAGTCGTTACCTCCGGGACCACCTACGAGCAGTACTTC.

The table lists this clonotype with many counts. The chain carries TRBV27 and TRBJ1-2; 7 nucleotides agree with TRBD1. J gave up 8 bases and V 8 bases, and 11 bases lay outside the gene matches. The CDR3 runs to 13 residues. The germline CDR1 and CDR2 sequences are MNHEY and SMNVEV (reference sequence). The DNA for the CDR3 is TGTGCCAGCTCCACCGACAGGGAGGGCGGCTACACCTTC. It encodes CASSTDREGGYTF.

The chain recombines TRBV6-1 with TRBJ2-7, with 7 bases identical to TRBD1. The CDR3 sequence is 14 residues long. The germline V gene has CDR1 MNHNS and CDR2 SASEGT. After removal of 6 bases from V and 5 bases from J, the junction contained 10 bases not matched to a gene. The CDR3 loop is CASSPDRIRNEQYF. The CDR3 DNA reads as TGTGCCAGCAGCCCGGACAGGATTCGGAACGAGCAGTACTTC.

This sequence joins TRBV11-2 and TRBJ2-7; 9 bases line up with TRBD2. The V segment lost 4 bases and the J segment 5 bases; nucleotides outside the gene matches: 15. CDR3 length equals 17 residues. Germline assignment: CDR1 SGHAT and CDR2 FQNNGV. The CDR3 region is CASSSPRGGALNHEQYF. In DNA form, the CDR3 reads TGTGCCAGCAGCTCTCCGCGGGGGGGGGCGCTTAACCACGAGCAGTACTTC.

This clonotype was observed a single time. J is TRBJ1-3 and V is TRBV5-1, with 8 bases fitting TRBD1. Losses at the gene ends were 4 bases for V and 3 bases for J; bases not matched to a gene: 9. This CDR3 has 16 residues. From germline, CDR1 is SGHRS and CDR2 YFSETQ. CDR3 amino acids: CASSRDRGQLGNTIYF. The CDR3 DNA follows: TGCGCCAGCAGCCGCGACAGGGGACAACTTGGAAACACCATATATTTT.

This clonotype was found many times. The chain links TRBV4-1 to TRBJ2-3; 7 bases agree with TRBD1. This CDR3 region has 18 residues. Germline CDR1 and CDR2: MGHRA and YSYEKL. Trimming took 3 bases from V and 1 from J; bases not matched to a gene: 13. The CDR3 DNA reads TGCGCCAGCAGCCACCCTGACAGGGTCGGGTCGCGCACAGATACGCAGTATTTT. Protein sequence: CASSHPDRVGSRTDTQYF.

The V and J genes are TRBV14 and TRBJ2-1; TRBD1 matches 9 bases. CDR3 length equals 15 residues. The junction had 9 bases not matched to a gene; V was cut back by 4 bases and J by 8 bases. The germline V gene has CDR1 SGHDN and CDR2 FVKESK. CDR3 nucleotides: TGTGCCAGCAGCCCACGAGGGACAGGGACGGATGAGCAGTTCTTC. Residues: CASSPRGTGTDEQFF.

This clonotype was seen many times. The chain combines TRBV28 with TRBJ2-5, with TRBD2 identical over 11 bases. Germline V gene lookup returns CDR1 MDHEN and CDR2 SYDVKM. The CDR3 contains 16 residues. The V segment lost 3 bases and the J segment 3 bases; nucleotides outside the gene matches: 6. The CDR3, as DNA: TGTGCCAGCAGTTTTTCTAGCGGGGGGCTAGAAGAGACCCAGTACTTC. It encodes CASSFSSGGLEETQYF. The full variable domain, completed using reference TRBV28 and TRBJ2-5, is DVKVTQSSRYLVKRTGEKVFLECVQDMDHENMFWYRQDPGLGLRLIYFSYDVKMKEKGDIPEGYSVSREKKERFSLILESASTNQTSMYLCASSFSSGGLEETQYFGPGTRLLVL.

This clonotype has only a few counts. This chain links TRBV20-1 with TRBJ1-6; D not resolved. The V and J ends lost 1 base and 7 bases respectively, with 11 bases between them. Germline V gives CDR1 DFQATT, CDR2 SNEGSKA (reference sequence). The CDR3 is 14 residues long. In nucleotides, the CDR3 is TGCAGTGCTAGAGTCCGAGTCCTGAATTCACCCCTCCACTTT. Translation: CSARVRVLNSPLHF.

This clonotype was observed at least ten times. The genes are TRBV7-9 and TRBJ1-2; a possible D gene is TRBD1 (5 bases). V was shortened by 1 base and J by 7 bases, with 16 bases between the two germline ends. CDR1 and CDR2 from the germline V gene are SEHNR and FQNEAQ (reference sequence). This CDR3 is 15 amino acids long. CDR3 protein: CASSLGVAGSLGYTF. DNA of the CDR3: TGTGCCAGCAGCTTAGGCGTGGCAGGGTCCCTTGGCTACACCTTC.

This clonotype was found a few times. The CDR3 nucleotides read TGTGCCAGCAGCTCCACTCCTAGCGGGAGTGTTGAGCAGTTCTTC. Its translation is CASSSTPSGSVEQFF. The chain uses TRBV7-3 and TRBJ2-1; TRBD2 matches 10 bases. In germline, CDR1 is SGHTA, CDR2 FQGTGA. Trimming removed 4 bases from V and 9 bases from J; junction bases left unmatched: 9. This CDR3 spans 15 amino acids. The variable domain in full, completed from reference TRBV7-3 and TRBJ2-1, reads GAGVSQTPSNKVTEKGKYVELRCDPISGHTALYWYRQSLGQGPEFLIYFQGTGAADDSGLPNDRFFAVRPEGSVSTLKIQRTERGDSAVYLCASSSTPSGSVEQFFGPGTRLTVL.